This T cell receptor beta chain was recorded in a study of graft-versus-host responses after intestinal transplantation (dated by TCRdb to the early 2020s). Background on the whole study: Multivisceral, liver-intestinal, or isolated intestinal transplants were received by the recipients. Anti-thymocyte globulin induction was given to all recipients, followed by maintenance tacrolimus and steroids for two to three years. Bulk TCR-beta CDR3 sequencing was used to track graft-versus-host and host-versus-graft alloreactive T cell clones in the graft, circulation and bone marrow after intestinal transplantation. To identify alloreactive clones, pre-transplant mixed lymphocyte reaction products were sequenced and then compared with unstimulated pre-transplant donor and recipient T cells. The cohort enrolled 20 to 30 intestinal transplant recipients including one retransplant, and a few patients lacking pretransplant specimens were excluded. Donor T cell macrochimerism was defined as a peak of at least 4% donor T cells among recipient peripheral blood mononuclear cells. Instead of going to the commercial service, samples from a few later patients were sequenced in-house on an Illumina MiSeq and processed with MiXCR.

With regard to this clone: Its antigen remains unidentified. No quality values exist for individual bases; no much larger clone is one base distant. Other DNA sequences in the same sample also yield this CDR3.

V gives up 1 base and J gives up 9 bases, and the segment between their germline ends measures 4 bases. Reading the germline V gene (reference sequence) gives CDR1 SEHNR and CDR2 FQNEAQ. The CDR3 contains 11 residues, cysteine and phenylalanine counted. Left in the record is the CDR3 DNA by itself, 33 bases read in frame from the first base. General conclusions and limits of the study: GvH clones were detected in recipient bone marrow, and some appeared earlier in ileal mucosa or blood, consistent with an intestinal mucosal origin. In patients with donor T cell macrochimerism, the allografts had high GvH to HvG T cell clonal ratios. Early after transplant, peak levels of circulating GvH clones were found to be associated with declines in HvG clones. Conclusions were limited by the relatively low number and heterogeneity of intestinal transplant patients.

Explained via the paper, the time point label denotes: cells obtained before transplantation from donor or recipient. CD3+CD4+ and CD3+CD8+ populations were FACS-sorted from unstimulated pre-transplant donor and recipient cells taken from spleen or lymph nodes. The library was prepared using the immunoSEQ multiplex PCR assay. For most patients, genomic DNA was isolated using the Qiagen DNeasy Blood and Tissue Kit and was shipped frozen to Adaptive Biotechnologies for TCR sequencing. High-throughput TCR-beta CDR3 sequencing of genomic DNA from most patients was performed by Adaptive Biotechnologies. In the authors' own workflow: TCR sequencing data for roughly 20 patients were retrieved from Adaptive's ImmunoSEQ software; a few other patients were processed with MiXCR and VDJtools. To correct CD4 versus CD8 sorting errors, any sequence found in both subsets at a frequency ratio below 5:1 was removed. Because the origin of CDR3 nucleotide sequences shared between donor and recipient could not be assigned, those sequences were removed. At least 2-fold expansion over unstimulated cells and a minimum CFSE-low frequency of 0.002% (template counts) or 0.001% (read counts) were required for clones to be classified as alloreactive. A clone was considered mappable if detected in the sequenced pre-transplant spleen, lymph node, or MLR CFSE-low populations of the donor or recipient. The cumulative frequency of alloreactive clones was calculated as a percentage of all sequences, weighted by copy number. TCRdb carries this immuneACCESS record with in-frame sequences only. Its versions omit some clonotypes, under half of them owing to an unresolved V gene in the studies checked, with the rest unexplained. V, J and clone size are those of that table, while D and trimming were read from the DNA. The sample table records 95,000 to 110,000 clones; roughly 93% of these occur just once. Together, the top ten hold more than 0.95% of the sample.

The specimen was unstimulated CD8+ T cells sorted from spleen or lymph node cells, collected before intestinal transplant. The sequence came from a human donor who received an intestinal transplant. This sequence uses TRBV7-9 and TRBJ2-1; the D gene cannot be named for sure. The DNA reads as follows: TGTGCCAGCAGCTTAGTAGGTGAGCAGTTCTTC. Protein translation: CASSLVGEQFF.